This TCR beta chain was documented in a study of a mutant IDH1 vaccine in newly diagnosed glioma. Background on the study: Patients had received radiotherapy, temozolomide, or both previously, most receiving both. General study findings and limits: Among all patients, vaccine-induced immune responses occurred in about 93%. Apparently unrelated to pseudoprogression were changes in the top peripheral T cell clonotypes.

This clone was found a few times. Its specificity is unknown. Here immunoSEQ multiplex PCR was the method, and the copy in TCRdb shows in-frame clones only, minus some. This repertoire shows tens of thousands of clones, approximately 80% found once; its top ten account for approximately 2%. Time point in this sample: baseline, week 1 (first vaccination visit). Regarding treatment: pre-vaccination baseline after standard-of-care therapy. In germline, CDR1 is GTSNPN, CDR2 SVGIG (reference sequence). The ends were cut back, 3 bases at V and 2 bases at J, with 13 bases in the middle. The CDR3 contains 14 residues.

This TCR came from a woman between 35 and 50 years old with glioma. Sequencing used PBMCs, obtained from a glioma patient treated with radiotherapy, temozolomide or both. The gene calls are TRBV30 and TRBJ1-1, with D perhaps TRBD1 (5 bases). The CDR3 reads CAWRTRQRNTEAFF. In DNA, the CDR3 is TGTGCCTGGAGAACTAGACAGAGAAACACTGAAGCTTTCTTT.